The rows below give T cell receptor beta chains drawn from one sample of a study of cytomegalovirus exposure and HLA in healthy donors. The method was immunoSEQ multiplex PCR; TCRdb's version includes in-frame clones alone and lacks a portion of them. The table lists around 160,000 clones, 70% to 80% of them singletons. The sample was PBMCs. These receptor sequences come from a man between 50 and 59 years old in good health and CMV-seropositive. The CDR3 runs from the conserved cysteine through the conserved F or W. The D gene is left open where the match is weak. Expanded clones get a size class; other rows say once, few or many, or leave the size out.

v_gene: TRBV9
abundance: once
j_gene: TRBJ2-1
d_gene: TRBD2
CDR3nt: TGTGCCAGCAGCGCAACCCCCTCGGCGGGGGGTTTCAATGAGCAGTTCTTC
CDR3aa: CASSATPSAGGFNEQFF

v_gene: TRBV2
abundance: -
j_gene: TRBJ1-4
d_gene: -
CDR3nt: TGTGCCAGCAGGGCCGACCCGGGGGAAAAACTGTTTTTT
CDR3aa: CASRADPGEKLFF

v_gene: TRBV2
abundance: -
j_gene: TRBJ1-6
d_gene: -
CDR3nt: TGTGCCAGCAGAGGAGAGGTCCAGTACTCCTATAATTCACCCCTCCACTTT
CDR3aa: CASRGEVQYSYNSPLHF

v_gene: TRBV5-1
abundance: -
j_gene: TRBJ1-1
d_gene: -
CDR3nt: TGCGCCAGCAGCTTGGTTATGGGGCGGAACACTGAAGCTTTCTTT
CDR3aa: CASSLVMGRNTEAFF

v_gene: TRBV6-6
abundance: -
j_gene: TRBJ2-5
d_gene: TRBD1
CDR3nt: TGTGCCAGCAGAATACTCACAGGGGCCCAGTACTTC
CDR3aa: CASRILTGAQYF

v_gene: TRBV6-1
abundance: -
j_gene: TRBJ2-1
d_gene: TRBD2
CDR3nt: TGTGCCAGCAGTGAAGTTGAGCGGGGGGGGACGGAGTTCTTC
CDR3aa: CASSEVERGGTEFF

v_gene: TRBV19
abundance: -
j_gene: TRBJ2-3
d_gene: -
CDR3nt: TGTGCCAGTAGTATTTCGAGAAAGCGCACAGATACGCAGTATTTT
CDR3aa: CASSISRKRTDTQYF

v_gene: TRBV10-3
abundance: -
j_gene: TRBJ1-1
d_gene: -
CDR3nt: TGTGCCATCAGCCCCTCAGTGAACACTGAAGCTTTCTTT
CDR3aa: CAISPSVNTEAFF

v_gene: TRBV11-2
abundance: -
j_gene: TRBJ2-7
d_gene: -
CDR3nt: TGTGCCAGCAGCGGAAGAAGGACAGCGTCCTACGAGCAGTACTTC
CDR3aa: CASSGRRTASYEQYF

v_gene: TRBV18
abundance: -
j_gene: TRBJ1-5
d_gene: TRBD1
CDR3nt: TGTGCCAGCTCACCACAGGGGGCAACGGGACAGCCCCAGCATTTT
CDR3aa: CASSPQGATGQPQHF